This T cell receptor beta chain was retrieved from a study of early T cells in non-severe SARS-CoV-2 infection. Turning to the study itself: Unsorted whole blood bulk RNA was sequenced, with unpaired chains.

This clonotype showed up many times. Its matching antigen is unknown. The CDR3 extends over 15 amino acids. Germline V lookup: CDR1 SGHAT, CDR2 FQNNGV. Trimming took 7 bases from V and 1 from J, leaving 15 bases between them. Points from the study as a whole: Database matching using VDJdb favored anti-spike CD8 responses, with private and CD4 specificities left missing.

Each cDNA molecule carried a unique molecular identifier. TCRdb reprocessed the 5' RACE reads with MiXCR, giving one entry per CDR3 protein. Of more than 65,000 distinct CDR3 sequences listed, about 12% are singletons. This sequence joins TRBV11-2 and TRBJ2-3; a weak D match, TRBD2 (7 bases). The TCR originated in an adult who was a healthcare worker with PCR-confirmed SARS-CoV-2 infection or an uninfected control (not recorded which). The sample comprised whole blood. CDR3 coding DNA: TGTGCCAGCACCCTCGGAGGGGGGGGCACAGATACGCAGTATTTT. Protein: CASTLGGGGTDTQYF.